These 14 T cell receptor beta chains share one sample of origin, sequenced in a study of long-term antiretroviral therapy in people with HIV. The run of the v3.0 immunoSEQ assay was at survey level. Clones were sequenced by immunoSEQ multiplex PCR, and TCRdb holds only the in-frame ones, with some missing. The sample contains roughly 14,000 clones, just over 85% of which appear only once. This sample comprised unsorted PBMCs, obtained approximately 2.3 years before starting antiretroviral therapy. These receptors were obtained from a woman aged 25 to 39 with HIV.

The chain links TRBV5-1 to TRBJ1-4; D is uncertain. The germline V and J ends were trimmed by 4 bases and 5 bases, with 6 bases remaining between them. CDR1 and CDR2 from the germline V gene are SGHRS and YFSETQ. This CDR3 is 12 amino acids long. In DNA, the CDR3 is TGCGCCAGCAGCACGGGAAATGAAAAACTGTTTTTT. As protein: CASSTGNEKLFF.

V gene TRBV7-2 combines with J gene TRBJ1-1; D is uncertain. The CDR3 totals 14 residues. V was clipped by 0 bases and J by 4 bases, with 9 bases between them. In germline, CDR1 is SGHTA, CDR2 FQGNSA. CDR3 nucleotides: TGTGCCAGCAGCTTAGCAGGGATGGGCACTGAAGCTTTCTTT. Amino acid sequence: CASSLAGMGTEAFF.

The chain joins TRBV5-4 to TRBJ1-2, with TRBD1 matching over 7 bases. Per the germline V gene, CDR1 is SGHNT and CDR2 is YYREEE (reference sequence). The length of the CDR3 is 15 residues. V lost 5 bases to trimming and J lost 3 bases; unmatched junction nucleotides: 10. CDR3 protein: CASSHKRGPDYGYTF. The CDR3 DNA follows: TGTGCCAGCAGTCATAAGAGGGGGCCTGACTATGGCTACACCTTC.

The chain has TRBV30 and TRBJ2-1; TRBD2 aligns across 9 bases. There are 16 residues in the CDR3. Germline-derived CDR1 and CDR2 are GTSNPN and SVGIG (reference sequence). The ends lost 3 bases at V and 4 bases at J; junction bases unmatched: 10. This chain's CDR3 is CAWRTAGGLLYNEQFF. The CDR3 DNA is TGTGCCTGGAGGACAGCGGGGGGCCTCTTATACAATGAGCAGTTCTTC.

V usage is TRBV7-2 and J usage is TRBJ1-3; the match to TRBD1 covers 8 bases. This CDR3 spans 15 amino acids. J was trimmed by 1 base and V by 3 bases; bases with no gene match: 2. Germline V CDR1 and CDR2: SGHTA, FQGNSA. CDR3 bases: TGTGCCAGCAGCTTTCAGGGGGCGTCTGGAAACACCATATATTTT. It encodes CASSFQGASGNTIYF.

CDR3 nucleotides: TGTGCCAGCACGCCCGGGACAGGGGTCATTAACTATGGCTACACCTTC. It specifies CASTPGTGVINYGYTF. The rearrangement uses TRBV6-6 and TRBJ1-2, with 10 bases identical to TRBD1. There are 16 residues in the CDR3. Germline CDR1 reads MNHNY; CDR2 reads SVGAGI (reference sequence). The V segment lost 7 bases and the J segment 1 base; nucleotides outside the gene matches: 9.

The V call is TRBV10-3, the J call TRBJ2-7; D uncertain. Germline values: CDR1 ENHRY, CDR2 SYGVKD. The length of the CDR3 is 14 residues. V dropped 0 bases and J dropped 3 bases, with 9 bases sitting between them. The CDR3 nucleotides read TGTGCCATCAGTGAGTCGGGGTTACGCTACGAGCAGTACTTC. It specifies CAISESGLRYEQYF.

The CDR3: CASSKGYGFYNYEQYF. The CDR3 DNA sequence: TGTGCCAGTAGTAAAGGGTACGGATTCTACAACTACGAGCAGTACTTC. The gene calls are TRBV19 and TRBJ2-7, with D hard to call. V gave up 4 bases and J gave up 3 bases, with 19 bases separating them. From germline, CDR1 is LNHDA and CDR2 SQIVND (reference sequence). The CDR3 is 16 amino acids.

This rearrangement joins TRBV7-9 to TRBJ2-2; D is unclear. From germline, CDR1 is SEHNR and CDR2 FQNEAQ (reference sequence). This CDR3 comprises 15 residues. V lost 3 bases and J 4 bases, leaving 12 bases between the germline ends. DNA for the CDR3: TGTGCCAGCAGCTTTGGGCAGGCGAGCACCGGGGAGCTGTTTTTT. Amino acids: CASSFGQASTGELFF.

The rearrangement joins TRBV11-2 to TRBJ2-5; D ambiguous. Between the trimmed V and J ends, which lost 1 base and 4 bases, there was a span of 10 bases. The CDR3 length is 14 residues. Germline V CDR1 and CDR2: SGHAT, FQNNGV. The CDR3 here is CASSLGGRAETQYF. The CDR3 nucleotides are TGTGCCAGCAGCTTAGGCGGACGGGCAGAGACCCAGTACTTC.

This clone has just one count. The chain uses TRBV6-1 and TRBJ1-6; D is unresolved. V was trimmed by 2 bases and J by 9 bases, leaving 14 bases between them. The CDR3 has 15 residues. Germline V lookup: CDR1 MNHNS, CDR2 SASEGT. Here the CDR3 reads CASSEFAKARSPLHF. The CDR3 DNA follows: TGTGCCAGCAGTGAATTCGCAAAGGCTCGTTCACCCCTCCACTTT.

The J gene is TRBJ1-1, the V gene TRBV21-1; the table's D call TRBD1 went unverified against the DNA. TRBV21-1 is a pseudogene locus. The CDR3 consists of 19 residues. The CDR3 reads CASSKSFDGDRVHQSEAFF. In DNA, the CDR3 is TGTGCCAGCAGCAAAAGTTTTGACGGGGACAGGGTACATCAGTCTGAAGCTTTCTTT.

CDR3 region: CSISSGTGYEQYF. The CDR3 region has the DNA TGCAGCATTAGCTCCGGGACAGGCTACGAGCAGTACTTC. The rearrangement joins TRBV29-1 to TRBJ2-7; 8 nucleotides align to TRBD1. The CDR3 is made up of 13 amino acids. Germline values: CDR1 SQVTM, CDR2 ANQGSEA. Losses at the gene ends were 8 bases for V and 3 bases for J; bases not matched to a gene: 9.

The CDR3, as DNA: TGTGCCAGCAGCTTATCCACAGCCTACAATGAGCAGTTCTTC. It codes for CASSLSTAYNEQFF. The chain uses TRBV13 and TRBJ2-1; D gene uncertain. CDR1 is PRHDT and CDR2 is FYEKMQ in the germline V gene (reference sequence). With 2 bases removed from V and 2 bases from J, the gap between germline ends came to 7 bases. This CDR3 has 14 residues.